Listed below are T cell receptor beta chains from one sample, sequenced in a study of cytomegalovirus exposure and HLA in healthy donors. The method was immunoSEQ multiplex PCR; TCRdb's version includes in-frame clones alone and lacks a portion of them. The profile shows 250,000 to 400,000 clones, roughly 86% of them singletons. The sample taken for sequencing was PBMCs. These receptors were obtained from a man aged 25 to 45 in good health and CMV-seronegative. CDR3s include the opening cysteine and the closing phenylalanine or tryptophan. D genes are given only for firm matches. Size is omitted from some rows. Given values are once, few, many or a class for expanded clones.

V: TRBV6-1; D: TRBD1; size: .; J: TRBJ1-6; DNA: TGTGCCAGCAGACAGGGGCTCTGGTCTAATTCACCCCTCCACTTT; CDR3: CASRQGLWSNSPLHF
V: TRBV11-2; D: TRBD2; size: .; J: TRBJ2-3; DNA: TGTGCCAGCAGCTTTAACAGCGGGGGGACGACAGATACGCAGTATTTT; CDR3: CASSFNSGGTTDTQYF
V: TRBV5-1; D: TRBD1; size: .; J: TRBJ2-7; DNA: TGCGCCAGCAGCTTGGAGGGGACAGGGGGCGACGAGCAGTACTTC; CDR3: CASSLEGTGGDEQYF
V: TRBV30; D: .; size: .; J: TRBJ1-5; DNA: TGTGCCTGGAGTGGGACAGCTAGCAATCAGCCCCAGCATTTT; CDR3: CAWSGTASNQPQHF
V: TRBV19; D: TRBD1; size: few; J: TRBJ1-5; DNA: TGTGCCAGTAGGCCCCGGGACAGGGTCAATCAGCCCCAGCATTTT; CDR3: CASRPRDRVNQPQHF
V: TRBV5-1; D: .; size: .; J: TRBJ1-4; DNA: TGCGCCAGCAGCCAGCTCGGGGGAACAACTAATGAAAAACTGTTTTTT; CDR3: CASSQLGGTTNEKLFF
V: TRBV9; D: .; size: .; J: TRBJ2-3; DNA: TGTGCCAGCAGCGGGAGCTCGTCGCGTTGGGATACGCAGTATTTT; CDR3: CASSGSSSRWDTQYF
V: TRBV15; D: TRBD2; size: .; J: TRBJ2-5; DNA: TGTGCCACCAGCGGAGAGCGGGGGGGCCTAAAGACCCAGTACTTC; CDR3: CATSGERGGLKTQYF
V: TRBV11-3; D: .; size: .; J: TRBJ1-2; DNA: TGTGCCAGCAGGCCTGCTTGGGAGGACGGCTATGGCTACACCTTC; CDR3: CASRPAWEDGYGYTF
V: TRBV15; D: .; size: .; J: TRBJ1-1; DNA: TGTGCCACCAGCGGGTCGAGGGCCTTTGGGACTGAAGCTTTCTTT; CDR3: CATSGSRAFGTEAFF
V: TRBV6-5; D: .; size: .; J: TRBJ1-2; DNA: TGTGCCAGCAGTTACGGGCAGATCAACTATGGCTACACCTTC; CDR3: CASSYGQINYGYTF
V: TRBV19; D: TRBD2; size: .; J: TRBJ2-1; DNA: TGTGCCAGTAGTATGACAAGCGGGGGGGTTGGTGGAGACAATGAGCAGTTCTTC; CDR3: CASSMTSGGVGGDNEQFF
V: TRBV4-1; D: TRBD1; size: .; J: TRBJ1-5; DNA: TGCGCCAGCAGCCAAGATGTCGGCAGGGGGTCGTATCAGCCCCAGCATTTT; CDR3: CASSQDVGRGSYQPQHF
V: TRBV5-4; D: TRBD2; size: .; J: TRBJ2-2; DNA: TGTGCCAGCAGCTTGGGGTTAGCGGGGGCCACCGGGGAGCTGTTTTTT; CDR3: CASSLGLAGATGELFF
V: TRBV11-2; D: TRBD2; size: .; J: TRBJ2-1; DNA: TGTGCCAGCAGCCTCGGACTAGCGGGGGGCTTTTCCTACAATGAGCAGTTCTTC; CDR3: CASSLGLAGGFSYNEQFF